This is a list of T cell receptor beta chains from one sample in a study of spatial heterogeneity in lung cancer. TCRdb re-derived calls from the 5' RACE reads in MiXCR, one entry per CDR3 protein. The sample has over 7,500 distinct CDR3 sequences; 2.9% are singletons. Material: lung tumor tissue, obtained at surgery. Receptors originate from a male donor with early-stage non-small cell lung cancer. CDR3s include the opening cysteine and the closing phenylalanine or tryptophan. D genes are given only for firm matches. Size values are once, few and many counts, or a class for expanded clones, and some rows have none.

TRBV7-2 - many CASSLAIGANVLTF
TRBV20-1 TRBD2 many CSASGGGTSGYQDTQYF
TRBV6-5 - many CASSYSRDTDTQYF
TRBV11-3 TRBD2 many CASSSTGTGGSEQYF
TRBV12-3/TRBV12-4 - many CASSRQVSTGELFF
TRBV11-2 - few CASSLVGGGPSYEQYF
TRBV20-1 - many CSARPLLIGNTEAFF
TRBV5-1 - many CASSLEAGKETQYF
TRBV4-2 - many CASSEGRRGGQETQYF
TRBV5-1 TRBD2 many CASRAGGTDTQYF
TRBV3-1 - medium-sized CASSQEPGDTDTQYF
TRBV20-1 - many CSARGDLYGYTF
TRBV20-1 - medium-sized CSARRSQGEKLFF
TRBV12-3/TRBV12-4 - many CASNKGGAAEAFF
TRBV6-2/TRBV6-3 TRBD1 many CASSPGTGGVNEQFF
TRBV5-1 - many CASRPLPNNEQFF
TRBV5-1 TRBD2 many CASSPRTSGGEPFF
TRBV5-6 - many CASSWEREGYGYTF
TRBV30 - medium-sized CAWSWAAGTEAFF
TRBV9 - many CASSVGAVSYEQYF
TRBV11-2 - many CASSIDRPQSRFF
TRBV18 TRBD1 many CASSPATGGPYNEQFF
TRBV3-1 - many CASSEDSRGYTF
TRBV7-8 - medium-sized CASIGGNTGELFF
TRBV6-6 - many CASLNRDKSYEQYF
TRBV9 - many CASSPRRAGTEAFF
TRBV7-9 - once CASSVGLNRVNTEAFF
TRBV20-1 TRBD2 many CSARVRERGTSKYEQYF
TRBV2 - medium-sized CASSAGDTEAFF
TRBV29-1 TRBD1 many CSVAYGTGLEWPQHF
TRBV5-5 - many CASSLRRAEIYGYTF
TRBV5-1 TRBD2 many CASSLGTSGGIADTQYF
TRBV18 - medium-sized CASSPVTGSSYEQYF
TRBV10-3 - many CAIRADRTNQPQHF
TRBV10-3 - many CAISETTYQETQYF
TRBV28 - medium-sized CASALSYEQYF
TRBV7-9 TRBD1 many CASSSVQGDDNEQFF
TRBV11-3 TRBD1 medium-sized CASSSAYRGRETQYF
TRBV7-2 TRBD1 few CASSPDRDRGEQYF
TRBV6-1 TRBD2 many CASRRLAGNTDTQYF
TRBV6-2/TRBV6-3 - medium-sized CASSYGGVPYEQYF
TRBV6-6 - many CASSYNYGYTF
TRBV7-3 TRBD2 medium-sized CASSQTSGGAKNIQYF
TRBV28 - many CASSLMWARQETQYF
TRBV3-1 TRBD2 medium-sized CASSQASGYTDTQYF
TRBV29-1 - many CSVAGGGRSYGYTF
TRBV2 - few CASSEALGQVETQYF
TRBV24-1 TRBD1 many CATSDTTGAYYGYTF
TRBV20-1 - many CSARGARGKQSEQFF
TRBV29-1 - many CSVEVRARGRDTQYF
TRBV3-1 TRBD2 medium-sized CASSQDQGLETDTQYF
TRBV29-1 - many CSGAEGGKAEAFF
TRBV6-2/TRBV6-3 - many CASTDGSFSGNTIYF
TRBV7-6 - many CASSSVRDTFTGELFF
TRBV20-1 - many CSASHLPRGNSNQPQHF
TRBV20-1 TRBD2 many CSVRSRTSGEQFF
TRBV28 - many CASTVTLADGYTF
TRBV7-2 - many CASSLDLPHEQYF
TRBV12-3/TRBV12-4 - - CASSLRRGGRNTGELFF